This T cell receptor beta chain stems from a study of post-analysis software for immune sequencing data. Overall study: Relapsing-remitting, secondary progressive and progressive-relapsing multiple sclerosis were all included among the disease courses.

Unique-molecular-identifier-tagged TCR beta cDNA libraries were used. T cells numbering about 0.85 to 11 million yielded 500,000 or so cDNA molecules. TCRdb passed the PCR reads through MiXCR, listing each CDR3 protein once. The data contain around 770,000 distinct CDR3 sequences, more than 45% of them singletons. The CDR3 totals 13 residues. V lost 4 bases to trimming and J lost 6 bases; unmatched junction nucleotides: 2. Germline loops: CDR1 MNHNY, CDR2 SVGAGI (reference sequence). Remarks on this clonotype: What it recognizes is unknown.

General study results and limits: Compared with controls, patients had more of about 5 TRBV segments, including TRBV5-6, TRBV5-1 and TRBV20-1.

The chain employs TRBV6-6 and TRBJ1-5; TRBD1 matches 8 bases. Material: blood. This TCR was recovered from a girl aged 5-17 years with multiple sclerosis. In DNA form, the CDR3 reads TGTGCCAGCAGTTTCACAGGGGGTCAGCCCCAGCATTTT. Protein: CASSFTGGQPQHF.